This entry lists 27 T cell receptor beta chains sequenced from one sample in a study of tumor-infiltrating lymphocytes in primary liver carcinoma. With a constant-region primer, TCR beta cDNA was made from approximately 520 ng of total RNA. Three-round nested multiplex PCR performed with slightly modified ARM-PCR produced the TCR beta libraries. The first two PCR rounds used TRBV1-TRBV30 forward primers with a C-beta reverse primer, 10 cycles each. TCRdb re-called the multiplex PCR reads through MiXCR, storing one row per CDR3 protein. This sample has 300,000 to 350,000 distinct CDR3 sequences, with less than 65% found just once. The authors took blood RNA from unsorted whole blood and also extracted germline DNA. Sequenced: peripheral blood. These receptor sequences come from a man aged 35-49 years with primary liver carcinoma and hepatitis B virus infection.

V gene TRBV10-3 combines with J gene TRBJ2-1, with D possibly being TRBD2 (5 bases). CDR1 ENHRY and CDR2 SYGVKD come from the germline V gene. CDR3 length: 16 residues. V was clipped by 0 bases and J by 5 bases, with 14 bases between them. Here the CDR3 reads CAISESKSGIDNEQFF. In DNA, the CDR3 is TGTGCCATCAGTGAGTCGAAATCCGGGATAGACAATGAGCAGTTCTTC.

The CDR3 protein is CASSRGTGVTDTQYF. Here the CDR3 DNA reads TGCGCCAGCAGCCGAGGGACAGGAGTCACAGATACGCAGTATTTT. The chain combines TRBV5-1 with TRBJ2-3; TRBD1 matches at 8 bases. Germline loops: CDR1 SGHRS, CDR2 YFSETQ. This CDR3 has 15 residues. V shed 4 bases, J shed 2 bases, and the junction held 6 bases outside the gene matches. The entire variable domain, with the rest obtained from reference TRBV5-1 and TRBJ2-3, is as follows: KAGVTQTPRYLIKTRGQQVTLSCSPISGHRSVSWYQQTPGQGLQFLFEYFSETQRNKGNFPGRFSGRQFSNSRSEMNVSTLELGDSALYLCASSRGTGVTDTQYFGPGTRLTVL.

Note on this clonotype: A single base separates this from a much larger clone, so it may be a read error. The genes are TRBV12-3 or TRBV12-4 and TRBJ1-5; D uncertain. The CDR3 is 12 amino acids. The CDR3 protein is CVSSLVGQPQHF. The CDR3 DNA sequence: TGTGTCAGCAGTTTAGTGGGGCAGCCCCAGCATTTT.

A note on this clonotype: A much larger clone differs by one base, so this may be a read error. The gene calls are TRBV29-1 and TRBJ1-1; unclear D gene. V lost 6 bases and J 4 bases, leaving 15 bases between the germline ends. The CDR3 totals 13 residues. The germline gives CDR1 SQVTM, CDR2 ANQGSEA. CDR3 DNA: TGCAGCGTCGGGAGGGCCGGTGGCACTGAAGCTTTCTTT. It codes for CSVGRAGGTEAFF.

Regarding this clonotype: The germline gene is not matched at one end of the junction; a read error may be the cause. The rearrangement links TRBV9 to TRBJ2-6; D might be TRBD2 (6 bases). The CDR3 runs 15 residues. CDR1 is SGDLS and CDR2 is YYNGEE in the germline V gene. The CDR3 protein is CVSTPGGAGANLLTF. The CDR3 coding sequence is TGTGTCAGCACACCCGGCGGGGCTGGGGCCAACCTCCTGACTTTC.

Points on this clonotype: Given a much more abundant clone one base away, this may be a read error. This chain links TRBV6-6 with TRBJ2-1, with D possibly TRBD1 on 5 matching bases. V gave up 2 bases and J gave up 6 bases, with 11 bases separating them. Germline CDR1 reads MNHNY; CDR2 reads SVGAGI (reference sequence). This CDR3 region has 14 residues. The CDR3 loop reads CASSYPDNLNEQFF. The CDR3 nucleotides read TGTGCCAGCAGTTACCCGGACAACCTCAATGAGCAGTTCTTC.

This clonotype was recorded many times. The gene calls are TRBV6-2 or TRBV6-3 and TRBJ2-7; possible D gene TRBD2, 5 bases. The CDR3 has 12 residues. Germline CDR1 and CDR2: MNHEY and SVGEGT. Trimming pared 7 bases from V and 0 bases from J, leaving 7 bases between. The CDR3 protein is CASTGDSYEQYF. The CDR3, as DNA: TGTGCCAGCACCGGGGACTCCTACGAGCAGTACTTC.

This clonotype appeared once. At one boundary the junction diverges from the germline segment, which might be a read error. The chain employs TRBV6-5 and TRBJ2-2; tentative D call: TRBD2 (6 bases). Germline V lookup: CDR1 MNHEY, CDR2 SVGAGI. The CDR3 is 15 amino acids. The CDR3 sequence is CGSSYSIGGSGELFF. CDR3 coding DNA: TGTGGCAGCAGTTACTCGATTGGGGGGAGCGGGGAGCTGTTTTTT.

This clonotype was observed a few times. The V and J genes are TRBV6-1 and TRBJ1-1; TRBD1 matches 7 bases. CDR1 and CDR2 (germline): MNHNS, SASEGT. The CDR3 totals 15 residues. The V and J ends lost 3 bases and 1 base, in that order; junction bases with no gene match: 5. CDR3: CASSDRTGGNTEAFF. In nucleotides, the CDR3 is TGTGCCAGCAGTGACCGGACAGGCGGGAACACTGAAGCTTTCTTT.

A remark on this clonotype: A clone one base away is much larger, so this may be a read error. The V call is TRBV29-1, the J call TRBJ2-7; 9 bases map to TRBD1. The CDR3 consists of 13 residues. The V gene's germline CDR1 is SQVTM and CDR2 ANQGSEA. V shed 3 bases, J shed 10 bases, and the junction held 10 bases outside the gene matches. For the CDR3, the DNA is TGCAGCGTTGAGGGACAGGGAGGGGGCGACCAGTACTTC. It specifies CSVEGQGGGDQYF.

The CDR3 loop is CSVKDGEDEKLFF. The CDR3 nucleotides are TGCAGCGTCAAGGACGGTGAGGATGAAAAACTGTTTTTT. The chain recombines TRBV29-1 with TRBJ1-4; D uncertain. The germline V and J ends were trimmed by 6 bases and 6 bases, with 14 bases remaining between them. The CDR3 spans 13 residues. The V gene's germline CDR1 is SQVTM and CDR2 ANQGSEA.

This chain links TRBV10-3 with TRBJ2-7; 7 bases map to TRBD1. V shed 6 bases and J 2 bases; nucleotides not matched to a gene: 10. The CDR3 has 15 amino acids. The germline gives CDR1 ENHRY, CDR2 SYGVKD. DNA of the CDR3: TGTGCCATCAGGGGCGGACAGGTCATCCCCTACGAGCAGTACTTC. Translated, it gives CAIRGGQVIPYEQYF.

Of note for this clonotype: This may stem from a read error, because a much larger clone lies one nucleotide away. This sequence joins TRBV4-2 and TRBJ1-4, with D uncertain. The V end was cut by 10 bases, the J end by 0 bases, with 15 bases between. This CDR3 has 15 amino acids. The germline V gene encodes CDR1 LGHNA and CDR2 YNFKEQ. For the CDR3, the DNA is TGTGCCAACAGACAAGGAGACGCAACTAATGAAAAACTGTTTTTT. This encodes CANRQGDATNEKLFF.

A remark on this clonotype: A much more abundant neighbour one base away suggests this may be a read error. The DNA for the CDR3 is TGTGCCAGCGGTAAGTCCTACGAGCAGTACTTC. Protein: CASGKSYEQYF. This chain joins TRBV6-2 or TRBV6-3 and TRBJ2-7; no firm D call. Germline CDR1 is MNHEY and CDR2 is SVGEGT. CDR3 length: 11 amino acids. V gave up 8 bases and J gave up 1 base, with 6 bases separating them.

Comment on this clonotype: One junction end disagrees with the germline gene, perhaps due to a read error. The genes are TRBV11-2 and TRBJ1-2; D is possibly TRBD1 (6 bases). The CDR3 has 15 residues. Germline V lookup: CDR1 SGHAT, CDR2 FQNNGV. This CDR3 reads CASSGLRTERYVYTF. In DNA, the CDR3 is TGTGCCAGCAGCGGGTTAAGGACAGAGCGCTATGTCTACACCTTC.

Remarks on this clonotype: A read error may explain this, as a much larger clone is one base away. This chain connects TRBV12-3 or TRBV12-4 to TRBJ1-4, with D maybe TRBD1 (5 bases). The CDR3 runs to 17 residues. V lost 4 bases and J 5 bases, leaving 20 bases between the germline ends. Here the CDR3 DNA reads TGTGCCAGCAGTTCAGCGATTGGACAAGGAGGGAATGAAAAACTGTTTTTT. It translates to CASSSAIGQGGNEKLFF.

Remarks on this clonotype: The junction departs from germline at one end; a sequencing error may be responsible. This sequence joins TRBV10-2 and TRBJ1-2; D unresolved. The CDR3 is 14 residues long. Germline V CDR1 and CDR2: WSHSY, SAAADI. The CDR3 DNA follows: TGCGCCAGCAGTGAATGTAGTGGATCCTATGGCTACAGCTTC. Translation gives CASSECSGSYGYSF.

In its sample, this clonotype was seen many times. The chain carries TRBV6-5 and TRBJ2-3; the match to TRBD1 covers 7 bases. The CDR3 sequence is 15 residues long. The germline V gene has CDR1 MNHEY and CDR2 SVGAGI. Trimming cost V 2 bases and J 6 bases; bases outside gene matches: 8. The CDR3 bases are TGTGCCAGCAGTTACGAGCTAGGGGGCGGCGATACGCAGTATTTT. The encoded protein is CASSYELGGGDTQYF.

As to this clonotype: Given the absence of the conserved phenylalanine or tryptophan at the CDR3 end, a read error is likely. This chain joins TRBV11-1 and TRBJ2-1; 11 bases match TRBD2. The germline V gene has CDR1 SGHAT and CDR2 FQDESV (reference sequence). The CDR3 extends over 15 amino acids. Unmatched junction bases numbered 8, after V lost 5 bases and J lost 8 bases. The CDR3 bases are TGTGCCAGCAGCACAACTAGCGGGAGTGATTATGAGCAGTTCCTC. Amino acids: CASSTTSGSDYEQFL.

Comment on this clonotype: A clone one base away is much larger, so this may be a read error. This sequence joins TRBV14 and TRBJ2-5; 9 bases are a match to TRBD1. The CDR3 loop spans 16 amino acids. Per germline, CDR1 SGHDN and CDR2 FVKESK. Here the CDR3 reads CASSRITGGRQETRYF. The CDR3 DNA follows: TGTGCCAGCAGCCGAATCACAGGGGGCAGGCAAGAGACCCGGTACTTC.

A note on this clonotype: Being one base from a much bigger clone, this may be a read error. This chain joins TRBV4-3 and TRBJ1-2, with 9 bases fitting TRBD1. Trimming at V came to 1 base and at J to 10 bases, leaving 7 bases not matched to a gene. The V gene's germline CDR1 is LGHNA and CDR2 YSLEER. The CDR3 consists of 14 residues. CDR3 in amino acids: CASSQGDRAGDYTF. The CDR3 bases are TGCGCCAGCAGCCAAGGGGACAGGGCAGGCGACTACACCTTC.

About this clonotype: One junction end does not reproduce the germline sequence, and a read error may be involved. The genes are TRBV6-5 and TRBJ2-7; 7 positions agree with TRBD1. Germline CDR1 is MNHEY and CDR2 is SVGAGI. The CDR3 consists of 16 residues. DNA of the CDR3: TGTGCCAACAGTGCCCCGGGACAGCTGAACTCCTACGAGCAGTACTTC. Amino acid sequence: CANSAPGQLNSYEQYF.

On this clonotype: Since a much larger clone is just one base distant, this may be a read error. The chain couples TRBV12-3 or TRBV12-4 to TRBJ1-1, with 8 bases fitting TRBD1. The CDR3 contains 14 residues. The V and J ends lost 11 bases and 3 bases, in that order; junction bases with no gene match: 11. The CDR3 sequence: CACNLGQVDTEAFF. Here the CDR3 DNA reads TGTGCCTGCAACCTGGGACAGGTCGACACTGAAGCTTTCTTT.

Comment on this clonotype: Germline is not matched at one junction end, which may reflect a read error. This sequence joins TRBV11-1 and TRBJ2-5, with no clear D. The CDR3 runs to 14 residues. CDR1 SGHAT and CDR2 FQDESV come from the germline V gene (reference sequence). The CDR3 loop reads CVSSLGSRQETKYF. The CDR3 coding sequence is TGTGTCAGCAGCTTAGGAAGTCGGCAAGAGACCAAGTACTTC.

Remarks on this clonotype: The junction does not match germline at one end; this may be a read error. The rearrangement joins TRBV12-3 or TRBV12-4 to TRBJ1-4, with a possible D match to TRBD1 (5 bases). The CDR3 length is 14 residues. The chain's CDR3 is CDSSLRQGREKLFF. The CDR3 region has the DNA TGTGACAGCAGTTTAAGGCAGGGTCGTGAAAAACTGTTTTTT.

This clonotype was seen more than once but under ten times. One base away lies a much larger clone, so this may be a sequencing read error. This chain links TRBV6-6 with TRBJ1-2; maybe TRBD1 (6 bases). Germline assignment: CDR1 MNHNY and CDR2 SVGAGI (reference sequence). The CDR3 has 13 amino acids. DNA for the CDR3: TGTGTCAGCCAAGATAACAGGGATGGTGGCTACACCTTC. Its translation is CVSQDNRDGGYTF.

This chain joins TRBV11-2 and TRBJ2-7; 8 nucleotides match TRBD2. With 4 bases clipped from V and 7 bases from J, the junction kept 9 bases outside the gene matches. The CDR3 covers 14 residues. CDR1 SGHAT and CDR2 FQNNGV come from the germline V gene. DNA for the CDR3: TGTGCCAGCAGCTCTGGAATAGCGGGGAATGAGCAGTACTTC. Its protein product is CASSSGIAGNEQYF.